This paragraph reports one T cell receptor (beta chain). The sample is drawn from a study of blood T cell repertoires in COVID-19. As for the study in general: In each case, the material was cDNA or gDNA derived from T cells, B-cell-depleted T cells, or PBMCs.

One Seattle source followed patients from active infection through their disease course. Trimming took 6 bases from V and 2 from J, leaving 14 bases between them. Germline lookup yields CDR1 MDHEN and CDR2 SYDVKM. The CDR3 contains 15 residues. Original processing methods: Amplification of reference gene primers provided the estimated nucleated cell counts. Profiling relied on immunoSEQ multiplex PCR, and the TCRdb table lists in-frame clones only, not all of them. D and trimming were read from the DNA, whereas the V and J calls and clone size are those reported in that table. The data show more than 200,000 clones, around 87% seen once.

Sequencing input: peripheral blood. This clonotype originated in a woman aged 55 to 70 with COVID-19, enrolled during active disease. The rearrangement joins TRBV28 to TRBJ1-5; tentative D call: TRBD1 (6 bases). Here the CDR3 reads CASRKQGWGNQPQHF. Here the CDR3 DNA reads TGTGCCAGCAGGAAACAGGGATGGGGCAATCAGCCCCAGCATTTT.